Listed below are T cell receptor beta chains from one sample, sequenced in a study of shared clonotypes between healthy human individuals. Only in-frame clones appear in the TCRdb table, and some are missing; sequencing was by immunoSEQ multiplex PCR. Of about 1 million clones listed, around 74% are singletons. Sequencing was carried out using memory CD4+ T cells sorted from blood. The receptors derive from a man aged 18 to 35 in good health. The CDR3 runs from the conserved cysteine through the conserved F or W. The D gene is left open where the match is weak. Clone size, where shown, is once, few, many, or a class for clones that have expanded.

>TRBJ1-4|TRBV7-2|-|-
CASSLEGGRREKLFF
TGTGCCAGCAGCTTGGAGGGGGGGCGCAGGGAAAAACTGTTTTTT
>TRBJ2-1|TRBV5-1|-|-
CASRVSSSYNEQFF
TGCGCCAGCAGGGTGTCGAGCTCCTACAATGAGCAGTTCTTC
>TRBJ2-1|TRBV5-1|-|-
CASSFLPTAKRNEQFF
TGCGCCAGCAGCTTTCTACCCACAGCCAAACGGAATGAGCAGTTCTTC
>TRBJ1-1|TRBV4-1|TRBD1|-
CASSQVGSRDRARAFF
TGCGCCAGCAGCCAAGTGGGAAGCCGGGACAGGGCGCGAGCTTTCTTT
>TRBJ2-5|TRBV5-1|-|once
CASSLRPAQETQYF
TGCGCCAGCAGCCTCAGACCCGCCCAAGAGACCCAGTACTTC
>TRBJ2-3|TRBV25-1|-|-
CASRDTGLSLVTQYF
TGTGCCAGCAGAGACACGGGACTTTCCCTGGTTACGCAGTATTTT
>TRBJ2-3|TRBV2|TRBD2|few
CASSGGTSGVRDTQYF
TGTGCCAGCAGTGGGGGGACTAGCGGGGTTAGAGATACGCAGTATTTT
>TRBJ2-5|TRBV6-5|-|-
CASSYWGGRGETQYF
TGTGCCAGCAGTTACTGGGGGGGGCGAGGGGAGACCCAGTACTTC
>TRBJ1-5|TRBV4-2|-|few
CASSQDAAQPQHF
TGTGCCAGCAGCCAAGACGCGGCTCAGCCCCAGCATTTT
>TRBJ1-6|TRBV30|-|-
CAWSVSDSPINSPLHF
TGTGCCTGGAGTGTATCGGACTCCCCGATAAATTCACCCCTCCACTTT
>TRBJ2-2|TRBV5-1|TRBD2|once
CASSPRLAGGTTGELFF
TGCGCCAGCAGCCCCCGACTAGCGGGAGGTACGACCGGGGAGCTGTTTTTT
>TRBJ1-4|TRBV5-6|TRBD1|-
CASSSGTGNTYYEKLFF
TGTGCCAGCAGCTCCGGGACAGGGAATACGTACTATGAAAAACTGTTTTTT
>TRBJ1-5|TRBV2|-|-
CASNKGLRGNQPQHF
TGTGCCAGCAATAAGGGGCTTAGAGGGAATCAGCCCCAGCATTTT
>TRBJ2-2|TRBV15|TRBD2|-
CATSRAGGWQGAGELFF
TGTGCCACCAGCAGAGCGGGGGGGTGGCAGGGCGCCGGGGAGCTGTTTTTT
>TRBJ1-2|TRBV28|TRBD1|-
CASVPSRGFYGYTF
TGTGCCAGCGTGCCCAGCAGGGGGTTCTATGGCTACACCTTC
>TRBJ2-7|TRBV4-1|-|-
CASSQELGEQYF
TGCGCCAGCAGCCAAGAACTCGGGGAGCAGTACTTC
>TRBJ1-2|TRBV10-1|TRBD1|-
CASSATGNYGYTF
TGCGCCAGCAGTGCGACAGGGAACTATGGCTACACCTTC
>TRBJ2-5|TRBV5-1|-|-
CASSLTQGKETQYF
TGCGCCAGCAGCCTAACCCAGGGGAAAGAGACCCAGTACTTC
>TRBJ2-1|TRBV6-1|TRBD1|-
CASGQGAYNEQFF
TGTGCCAGTGGACAGGGGGCGTACAATGAGCAGTTCTTC
>TRBJ2-7|TRBV28|-|-
CASSPSGRKQYF
TGTGCCAGCAGCCCCTCCGGGCGTAAGCAGTACTTC
>TRBJ1-4|TRBV11-2|TRBD1|-
CASSLDPGQGKLFF
TGTGCCAGCAGCTTAGATCCGGGACAGGGAAAACTGTTTTTT
>TRBJ1-5|TRBV28|-|-
CASSGLGSSNQPQHF
TGTGCCAGCTCTGGGCTAGGGTCATCCAATCAGCCCCAGCATTTT
>TRBJ2-3|TRBV7-9|-|-
CASSMVGDTQYF
TGTGCCAGCAGCATGGTTGGAGATACGCAGTATTTT